These 2 T cell receptor beta chains came from one sample sequenced in a study of technical replicates of blood from a handful of donors. Assay used: immunoSEQ multiplex PCR; TCRdb lists only in-frame clones, some missing. The sample contains about 14,000 clones, nearly 80% of which appear only once. Sample: PBMCs. These receptors were taken from a human donor in good health.

The chain joins TRBV28 to TRBJ2-7, with 12 bases matching TRBD2. CDR1 and CDR2 (germline): MDHEN, SYDVKM. The trim removed 6 bases at V and 1 base at J, leaving 7 bases unmatched. This CDR3 region has 16 residues. The CDR3 DNA sequence: TGTGCCAGCAGCCCAGAACTAGCGGGAGGATCCTACGAGCAGTACTTC. Translated, it gives CASSPELAGGSYEQYF.

The V gene is TRBV6-4, the J gene TRBJ2-3, with 14 bases lining up with TRBD2. V shed 4 bases, J shed 6 bases, and the junction held 6 bases outside the gene matches. Germline loops: CDR1 MRHNA, CDR2 SNTAGT. The CDR3 is made up of 16 amino acids. As DNA, the CDR3 is TGTGCCAGCAGTGTATCGGGACTAGCGGGAGCGGATACGCAGTATTTT. It encodes CASSVSGLAGADTQYF.